The clone carrying this T cell receptor beta chain occurred once. Its antigen is currently unknown. Only in-frame clones appear in the TCRdb table, and some are missing; sequencing was by immunoSEQ multiplex PCR. The sample yields 25,000 to 30,000 clones, approximately 82% seen once. These data belong to a study of T cells in narcolepsy. Points from the study as a whole: Comparing one patient's CSF and blood CD4+ clonotypes highlighted HCRT- and TRIB2-specific autoreactive clonotypes.

The CDR3 consists of 13 residues. From germline, CDR1 is GTSNPN and CDR2 SVGIG (reference sequence). The V and J ends lost 4 bases and 5 bases respectively, with 13 bases between them. The V gene is TRBV30, the J gene TRBJ2-3, with TRBD2 as a possible D gene (6 bases). The clonotype comes from a human donor with narcolepsy. What was sequenced was CD45RA- memory CD4+ T cells from PBMCs. CDR3 sequence (DNA): TGTGCCTGGAATTCGCGGGGTCTAGATACGCAGTATTTT. Its translation is CAWNSRGLDTQYF.